The 25 T cell receptor beta chains reported below all come from one sample, sequenced in a study of tumor-infiltrating lymphocytes in primary liver carcinoma. With a constant-region primer, TCR beta cDNA was made from 500 ng of total RNA. Libraries of TCR beta came from three nested multiplex PCR rounds with slightly modified ARM-PCR. Primers for the first two PCR rounds were TRBV1-TRBV30 forward primers and a C-beta reverse primer (roughly 10 cycles per round). TCRdb fed the multiplex PCR reads into MiXCR, producing one record per CDR3 protein. Here the sample spans more than 100,000 distinct CDR3 sequences, roughly 69% being singletons. The source material, roughly 18-33 mg of unsorted bulk tissue, was used to co-extract RNA and DNA. The specimen was liver tumor tissue from sampling region 1. The sample's subset: tumor region T1, superior pole. The receptors were gathered from a woman in her fifties or sixties with primary liver carcinoma and hepatitis B virus infection.

On this clonotype: A read error may explain this, as a much larger clone is one base away. The V gene is TRBV12-3 or TRBV12-4, the J gene TRBJ2-3; a possible D gene is TRBD2 (5 bases). The CDR3 loop spans 15 amino acids. The germline V and J ends were trimmed by 5 bases and 4 bases, with 16 bases remaining between them. The CDR3 protein is CASSLRVWESDTQYF. The CDR3 DNA reads as TGTGCCAGCAGTCTGCGGGTTTGGGAGTCAGATACGCAGTATTTT.

The genes are TRBV12-3 or TRBV12-4 and TRBJ2-1; 9 bases fit TRBD2. The CDR3 runs to 14 residues. Trimming at V came to 2 bases and at J to 9 bases, leaving 5 bases not matched to a gene. CDR3 loop: CASSLSGGLGEQFF. DNA for the CDR3: TGTGCCAGCAGTTTAAGCGGGGGGTTGGGTGAGCAGTTCTTC.

This rearrangement joins TRBV7-9 to TRBJ2-1; 7 nucleotides agree with TRBD2. CDR1 and CDR2 (germline): SEHNR, FQNEAQ (reference sequence). V shed 4 bases, J shed 5 bases, and the junction held 17 bases outside the gene matches. The CDR3 extends over 18 amino acids. In DNA form, the CDR3 reads TGTGCCAGCAGCTCCCCCCTAGGGACTAAAGGGGCTAACAATGAGCAGTTCTTC. This sequence encodes CASSSPLGTKGANNEQFF.

This clonotype was recorded many times. The chain carries TRBV10-2 and TRBJ2-5; the D gene is possibly TRBD1 (5 bases). Germline lookup yields CDR1 WSHSY and CDR2 SAAADI. Trimming removed 2 bases at V and 3 bases at J, with 7 bases between. This CDR3 spans 13 amino acids. CDR3 sequence (DNA): TGCGCCAGCAGTGAGCCAGGGAAAGAGACCCAGTACTTC. This codes for CASSEPGKETQYF.

On this clonotype: As the CDR3 is not closed by the conserved phenylalanine or tryptophan, this likely results from a read error. The gene calls are TRBV11-2 and TRBJ2-5; a weak D match, TRBD1 (6 bases). Germline CDR1 SGHAT, CDR2 FQNNGV. Trimming removed 5 bases at V and 9 bases at J, with 22 bases between. The CDR3 contains 15 residues. The CDR3 DNA reads as TGTGCCAGCAGCCGTGAATCAGGGGTTTGGGTGGCCCAGTACTAC. Its protein product is CASSRESGVWVAQYY.

The genes are TRBV6-6 and TRBJ2-7; 8 bases map to TRBD2. Looked up from germline, CDR1 is MNHNY and CDR2 is SVGAGI (reference sequence). Trimming removed 0 bases from V and 11 bases from J; junction bases left unmatched: 15. CDR3 size: 16 residues. The CDR3 protein is CASSYSGTSATYEEYF. CDR3 bases: TGTGCCAGCAGTTACTCCGGGACTAGTGCCACCTATGAGGAGTACTTC.

About this clonotype itself: The junction and the germline gene differ at one end; a read error may be behind it. V gene TRBV7-8 combines with J gene TRBJ1-2, with a possible D match to TRBD1 (6 bases). The CDR3 contains 15 residues. Germline V gene lookup returns CDR1 SGHVS and CDR2 FQNEAQ. DNA for the CDR3: TGTGCCAACAGCGGCGGGACAAGGGAGAGGAATGGCTACACCTTC. Protein: CANSGGTRERNGYTF.

The chain couples TRBV11-2 to TRBJ2-1; no reliable D call. Germline V gives CDR1 SGHAT, CDR2 FQNNGV. The CDR3 loop spans 14 amino acids. Trimming took off 5 bases at V and 6 bases at J, with 14 bases between the two ends. This chain's CDR3 is CASSLTSRTNEQFF. In nucleotides, the CDR3 is TGTGCCAGCAGCCTGACCAGCAGGACCAATGAGCAGTTCTTC.

Concerning this clonotype itself: A single base separates this from a much larger clone, so it may be a read error. The chain is built from TRBV12-3 or TRBV12-4 and TRBJ1-5, with D maybe TRBD1 (6 bases). V was trimmed by 6 bases and J by 12 bases, leaving 18 bases between them. The CDR3 sequence is 13 residues long. The CDR3 spells CASSSGDSKLQHF. CDR3 bases: TGTGCCAGCAGCTCAGGGGATAGCAAGCTCCAGCATTTT.

This clonotype was picked up many times. The chain couples TRBV5-6 to TRBJ2-7; 7 nucleotides line up with TRBD1. From germline, CDR1 is SGHDT and CDR2 YYEEEE. This CDR3 is built from 13 residues. The ends lost 0 bases at V and 5 bases at J; junction bases unmatched: 2. The CDR3 DNA reads as TGTGCCAGCAGCTTGGTCAGGGGGAACGAGCAGTACTTC. This gives the protein CASSLVRGNEQYF.

This clonotype was detected a few times. This chain joins TRBV28 and TRBJ2-3; D not resolved. Trimming took 7 bases from V and 0 from J, leaving 17 bases between them. Germline assignment: CDR1 MDHEN and CDR2 SYDVKM. The CDR3 is made up of 16 amino acids. CDR3 protein: CASIPRNQHSTDTQYF. In DNA form, the CDR3 reads TGTGCCAGCATCCCTAGGAACCAACACAGCACAGATACGCAGTATTTT.

About this clonotype itself: A read error may produce the germline difference seen at one junction end. The V and J genes are TRBV28 and TRBJ2-4; possibly TRBD1 or TRBD2 for D (6 bases each). The CDR3 consists of 14 residues. Germline CDR1 and CDR2: MDHEN and SYDVKM. The CDR3 here is CASSLGGAINIQYF. The CDR3 DNA reads TGTGCCAGCAGTTTGGGGGGCGCCATAAACATTCAGTACTTC.

This clonotype was seen a handful of times. This chain uses TRBV5-6 with TRBJ2-2, with D unresolved. The CDR3 consists of 11 residues. Per the germline V gene, CDR1 is SGHDT and CDR2 is YYEEEE. V was clipped by 6 bases and J by 2 bases, with 2 bases between them. In nucleotides, the CDR3 is TGTGCCAGCAAAAACACCGGGGAGCTGTTTTTT. This encodes CASKNTGELFF. The whole variable domain, filled in from reference TRBV5-6 and TRBJ2-2, reads DAGVTQSPTHLIKTRGQQVTLRCSPKSGHDTVSWYQQALGQGPQFIFQYYEEEERQRGNFPDRFSGHQFPNYSSELNVNALLLGDSALYLCASKNTGELFFGEGSRLTVL.

Worth noting for this clonotype: A read error may account for a junction end that differs from germline. V is TRBV11-2 and J is TRBJ2-1, with D possibly matching TRBD2 (5 bases). The CDR3 loop spans 12 amino acids. Germline-derived CDR1 and CDR2 are SGHAT and FQNNGV. CDR3 coding DNA: TGTACCAGCAGCCTAGCAAGCCATGAGCAGTTCTTC. Translated: CTSSLASHEQFF.

Note on this clonotype: A much larger clone differs from this one at a single base, so this may be a read error. This chain joins TRBV4-1 and TRBJ1-2; 9 bases match TRBD1. This CDR3 comprises 15 residues. Germline lookup yields CDR1 MGHRA and CDR2 YSYEKL. The CDR3 is CAGSHSDRGTEGYTF. The CDR3 DNA reads TGCGCCGGCAGCCACTCCGACAGGGGGACGGAAGGCTACACCTTC.

This clonotype was counted ten times or more. J is TRBJ2-7 and V is TRBV28, with TRBD2 as a possible D gene (6 bases). This CDR3 has 15 residues. Germline CDR1 and CDR2: MDHEN and SYDVKM. V lost 5 bases and J 2 bases, leaving 16 bases between the germline ends. The CDR3 is CASSPNSGPTYEQYF. The DNA for the CDR3 is TGTGCCAGCAGTCCGAATAGCGGCCCCACCTACGAGCAGTACTTC.

For this clonotype: The junction departs from the called germline gene at one end, perhaps through a read error. This rearrangement joins TRBV5-1 to TRBJ2-1, with D perhaps being TRBD1 or TRBD2 (8 bases each). This CDR3 contains 20 residues. Looked up from germline, CDR1 is SGHRS and CDR2 is YFSETQ. Written as DNA, the CDR3 is TGTGCCAGCAACCCCCTGGCGGACAGGGCAGGGACTAGTAGGCAGCGTGAGCAGTTCTTC. Its translation: CASNPLADRAGTSRQREQFF.

Many counts were recorded for this clonotype. The chain combines TRBV7-9 with TRBJ2-2; no clear D. Germline V lookup: CDR1 SEHNR, CDR2 FQNEAQ (reference sequence). This CDR3 has 13 residues. Trimming took off 3 bases at V and 3 bases at J, with 5 bases between the two ends. In nucleotides, the CDR3 is TGTGCCAGCAGCTTTTCGGACACCGGGGAGCTGTTTTTT. It specifies CASSFSDTGELFF.

As to this clonotype: Germline and junction disagree at one end, which may indicate a read error. This chain links TRBV6-5 with TRBJ1-2; D perhaps matches TRBD1 (6 bases). In germline, CDR1 is MNHEY, CDR2 SVGAGI. This CDR3 contains 14 residues. For the CDR3, the DNA is TGTGCAAGCAGTAAACAGGGACATCAATATGGCTACACCTTC. Translated, it gives CASSKQGHQYGYTF.

The J gene is TRBJ1-5, the V gene TRBV6-5; TRBD1 might be the D (5 bases). Germline CDR1 MNHEY, CDR2 SVGAGI. The V end lost 5 bases, the J end lost 6 bases, and 17 bases lay between the germline ends. This CDR3 comprises 15 residues. The CDR3 sequence: CASSQRRGSRQPQHF. The CDR3, as DNA: TGTGCCAGCAGTCAAAGACGGGGGAGTCGTCAGCCCCAGCATTTT.

The chain carries TRBV7-9 and TRBJ2-3, with D perhaps matching TRBD1 or TRBD2 (5 bases each). V was trimmed by 11 bases and J by 0 bases, leaving 15 bases between them. Germline V gene sequence: CDR1 SEHNR, CDR2 FQNEAQ (reference sequence). The CDR3 has 14 residues. DNA for the CDR3: TGTGCCGAGTACCCGGGGCAGAGCACAGATACGCAGTATTTT. Its translation is CAEYPGQSTDTQYF.

Of note for this clonotype: A much larger clonotype is one base distant, so this may be a read error. The V gene is TRBV5-5, the J gene TRBJ2-3, with D uncertain. This CDR3 has 14 residues. Germline V lookup: CDR1 SGHKS, CDR2 YYEKEE (reference sequence). The CDR3 protein is CASSTLIPPDTEYF. CDR3 coding DNA: TGTGCCAGCAGCACCCTAATCCCGCCAGATACGGAGTATTTT. The full variable domain, rest sourced from reference TRBV5-5 and TRBJ2-3, is DAGVTQSPTHLIKTRGQQVTLRCSPISGHKSVSWYQQVLGQGPQFIFQYYEKEERGRGNFPDRFSARQFPNYSSELNVNALLLGDSALYLCASSTLIPPDTEYFGPGTRLTVL.

This sequence joins TRBV11-2 and TRBJ2-7; D is perhaps TRBD2 (6 bases). The CDR3 runs 14 residues. Germline-derived CDR1 and CDR2 are SGHAT and FQNNGV. As DNA, the CDR3 is TGTGTCAGTAGCTTGACTAGTGGGAGTTACGAGCAGTACTTC. Residues: CVSSLTSGSYEQYF.

This clonotype was detected only a few times. The J gene is TRBJ2-6, the V gene TRBV5-4, with D unresolved. Trimming cost V 2 bases and J 0 bases, with 6 bases left between them. Germline V gene lookup returns CDR1 SGHNT and CDR2 YYREEE (reference sequence). The CDR3 contains 15 residues. The CDR3 region has the DNA TGTGCCAGCAGCTTACCGACCTCTGGGGCCAACGTCCTGACTTTC. This encodes CASSLPTSGANVLTF.

A note on this clonotype: A much larger clone lies one base from this, so it may be a read error. The V and J genes are TRBV15 and TRBJ2-2, with D unclear. From germline, CDR1 is LNHNV and CDR2 YYDKDF (reference sequence). V was pared by 5 bases and J by 0 bases, with 7 bases between. The CDR3 is 14 residues long. CDR3 in amino acids: CATSETPNTGELFF. CDR3 in DNA: TGTGCCACCAGCGAGACTCCGAACACCGGGGAGCTGTTTTTT.